This T cell receptor (beta chain) comes out of a study of blood T cell repertoires in COVID-19. Produced via immunoSEQ multiplex PCR; TCRdb's table is partial and in-frame only. The profile shows roughly 310,000 clones, more than 75% of them singletons. The CDR3 spans 14 residues. Trimming stripped 3 bases from V and 3 bases from J, with 8 bases between. The germline CDR1 and CDR2 sequences are SGHAT and FQNNGV. Specimen: PBMCs or T cells enriched from blood (not recorded which). This TCR was sampled from a man in his 60s who had recovered from COVID-19. The chain combines TRBV11-2 with TRBJ2-2; D not resolved. The CDR3 spells CASSFRRHTGELFF. CDR3 in DNA: TGTGCCAGCAGCTTTAGGCGGCACACCGGGGAGCTGTTTTTT.